The text below deals with one T cell receptor beta chain. Germline V gives CDR1 SGHAT, CDR2 FQNNGV. CDR3 size: 19 residues. V lost 3 bases and J lost 4; bases outside the gene matches: 15. The sample belongs to a study of shared clonotypes between healthy human individuals. Repertoires were generated with immunoSEQ multiplex PCR, while TCRdb's copy carries only in-frame clones and drops some. This table holds 600,000 to 800,000 clones, 72% found once. The origin of this receptor is a woman aged 25 to 39 in good health. The chain combines TRBV11-2 with TRBJ2-2; TRBD1 aligns across 9 bases. Material for sequencing was memory CD4+ T cells sorted from blood. As to subset: CD45RA-negative fraction. The CDR3 sequence: CASSFTGTGYSGFTGELFF. The DNA of the CDR3 is TGTGCCAGCAGCTTCACCGGGACAGGGTACTCGGGTTTCACCGGGGAGCTGTTTTTT.